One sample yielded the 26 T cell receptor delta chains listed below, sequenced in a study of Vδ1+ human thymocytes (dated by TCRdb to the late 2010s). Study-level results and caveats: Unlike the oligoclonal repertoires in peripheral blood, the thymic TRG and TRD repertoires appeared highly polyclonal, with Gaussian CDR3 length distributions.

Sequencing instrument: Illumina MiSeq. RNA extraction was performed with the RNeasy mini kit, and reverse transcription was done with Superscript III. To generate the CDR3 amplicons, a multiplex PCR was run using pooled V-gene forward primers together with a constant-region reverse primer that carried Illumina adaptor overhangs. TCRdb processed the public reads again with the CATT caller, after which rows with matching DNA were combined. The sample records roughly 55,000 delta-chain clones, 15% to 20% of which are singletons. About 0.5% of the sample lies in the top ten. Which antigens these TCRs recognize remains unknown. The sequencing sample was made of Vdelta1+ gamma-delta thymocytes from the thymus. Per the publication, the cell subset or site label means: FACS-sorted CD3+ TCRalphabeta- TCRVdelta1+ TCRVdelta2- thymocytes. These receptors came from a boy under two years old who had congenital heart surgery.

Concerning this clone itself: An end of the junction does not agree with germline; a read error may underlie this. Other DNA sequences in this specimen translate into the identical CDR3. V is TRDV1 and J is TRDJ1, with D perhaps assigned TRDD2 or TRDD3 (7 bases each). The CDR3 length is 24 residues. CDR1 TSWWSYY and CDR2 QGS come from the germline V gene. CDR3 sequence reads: CALGELRILPRRTGGGLYTDKLIF. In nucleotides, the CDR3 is TGTGCTCTTGGGGAACTACGGATCCTTCCTCGTCGGACAGGGGGGGGATTGTACACAGATAAACTCATCTTT.

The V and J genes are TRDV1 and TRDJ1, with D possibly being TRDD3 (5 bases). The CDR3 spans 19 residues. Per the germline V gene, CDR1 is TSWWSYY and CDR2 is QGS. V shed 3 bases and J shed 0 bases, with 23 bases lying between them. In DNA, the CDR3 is TGTGCTCTTGGGGAGGGGGGTCATCGTAAACGTTTGTACACCGATAAACTCATCTTT. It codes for CALGEGGHRKRLYTDKLIF.

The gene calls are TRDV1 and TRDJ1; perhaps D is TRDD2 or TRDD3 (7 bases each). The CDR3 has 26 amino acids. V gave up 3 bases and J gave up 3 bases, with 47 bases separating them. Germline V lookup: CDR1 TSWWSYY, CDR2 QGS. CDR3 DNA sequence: TGTGCTCTTGGGGACAAGGAGGTTTTCCTACCTTTTCAGCCCCTTACTGGGGCCACCAGGGCCGATAAACTCATCTTT. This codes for CALGDKEVFLPFQPLTGATRADKLIF.

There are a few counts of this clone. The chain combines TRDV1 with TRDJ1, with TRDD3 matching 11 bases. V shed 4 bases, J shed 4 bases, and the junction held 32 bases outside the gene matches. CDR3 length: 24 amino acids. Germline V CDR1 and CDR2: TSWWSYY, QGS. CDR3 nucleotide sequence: TGTGCTCTTGGGGTCCCATCCTTCCGAACGTTACTGGGGGATAGGCGTAATGTGGACGATAAACTCATCTTT. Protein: CALGVPSFRTLLGDRRNVDDKLIF.

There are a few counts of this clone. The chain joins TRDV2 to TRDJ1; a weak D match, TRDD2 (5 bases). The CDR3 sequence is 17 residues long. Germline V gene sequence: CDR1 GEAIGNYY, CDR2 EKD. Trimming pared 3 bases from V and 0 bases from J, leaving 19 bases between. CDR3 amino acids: CACDVILPHLYTDKLIF. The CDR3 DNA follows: TGTGCCTGTGACGTTATACTTCCACACCTTTACACCGATAAACTCATCTTT.

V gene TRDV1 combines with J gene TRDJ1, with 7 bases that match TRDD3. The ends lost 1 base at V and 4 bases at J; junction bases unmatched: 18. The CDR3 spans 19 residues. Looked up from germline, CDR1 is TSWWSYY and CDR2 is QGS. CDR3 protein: CALGEPRSSAWGGDDKLIF. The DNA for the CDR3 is TGTGCTCTTGGGGAACCTCGGTCTTCCGCCTGGGGGGGTGACGATAAACTCATCTTT.

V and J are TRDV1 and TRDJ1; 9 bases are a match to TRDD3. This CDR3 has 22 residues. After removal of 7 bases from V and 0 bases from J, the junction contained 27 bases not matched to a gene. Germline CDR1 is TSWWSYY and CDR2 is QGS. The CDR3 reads CALVEIPLRLGDWVAYTDKLIF. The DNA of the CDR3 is TGTGCTCTTGTAGAGATACCTCTACGTCTGGGGGATTGGGTGGCGTACACCGATAAACTCATCTTT.

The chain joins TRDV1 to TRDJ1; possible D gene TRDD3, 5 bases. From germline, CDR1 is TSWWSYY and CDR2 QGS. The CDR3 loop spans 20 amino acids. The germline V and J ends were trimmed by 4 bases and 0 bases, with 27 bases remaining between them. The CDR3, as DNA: TGTGCTCTTGGGGTCAGAGGGGGTATTCCAAAGCGACGTGACACCGATAAACTCATCTTT. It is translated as CALGVRGGIPKRRDTDKLIF.

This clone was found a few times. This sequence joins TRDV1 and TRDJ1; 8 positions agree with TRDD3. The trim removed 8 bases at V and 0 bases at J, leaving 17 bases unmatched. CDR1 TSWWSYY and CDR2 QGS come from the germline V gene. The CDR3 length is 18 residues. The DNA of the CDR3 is TGTGCTCTTCTTTCCCTCCCTACCCTGGGGGAATACACCGATAAACTCATCTTT. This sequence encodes CALLSLPTLGEYTDKLIF.

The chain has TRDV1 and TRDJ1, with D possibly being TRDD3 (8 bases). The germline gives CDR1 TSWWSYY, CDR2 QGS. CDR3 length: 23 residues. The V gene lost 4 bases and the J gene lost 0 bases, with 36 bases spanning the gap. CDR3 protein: CALGGPSFRVRTSGGGYTDKLIF. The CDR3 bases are TGTGCTCTTGGGGGACCTTCCTTCAGAGTACGTACGTCTGGGGGAGGTTACACCGATAAACTCATCTTT.

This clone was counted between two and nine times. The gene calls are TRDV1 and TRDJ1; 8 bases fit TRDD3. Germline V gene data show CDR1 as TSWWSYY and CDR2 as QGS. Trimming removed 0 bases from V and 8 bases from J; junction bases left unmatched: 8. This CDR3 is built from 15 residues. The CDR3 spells CALGELPGGPLKLIF. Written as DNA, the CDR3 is TGTGCTCTTGGGGAACTGCCTGGGGGACCCCTAAAACTCATCTTT.

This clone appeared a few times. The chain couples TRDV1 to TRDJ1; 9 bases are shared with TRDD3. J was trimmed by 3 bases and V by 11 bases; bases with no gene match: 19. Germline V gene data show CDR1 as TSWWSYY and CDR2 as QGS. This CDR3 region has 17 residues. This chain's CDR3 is CAITNRSPRGYADKLIF. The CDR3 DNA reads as TGTGCTATTACTAACCGCTCCCCCAGGGGATACGCCGATAAACTCATCTTT.

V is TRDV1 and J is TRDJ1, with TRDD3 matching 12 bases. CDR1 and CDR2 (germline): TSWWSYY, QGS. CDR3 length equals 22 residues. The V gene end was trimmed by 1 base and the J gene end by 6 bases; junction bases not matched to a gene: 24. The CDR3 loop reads CALGERFLQKYWGIQHTHKLIF. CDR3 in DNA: TGTGCTCTTGGGGAACGCTTCCTCCAGAAATACTGGGGGATACAACATACCCATAAACTCATCTTT.

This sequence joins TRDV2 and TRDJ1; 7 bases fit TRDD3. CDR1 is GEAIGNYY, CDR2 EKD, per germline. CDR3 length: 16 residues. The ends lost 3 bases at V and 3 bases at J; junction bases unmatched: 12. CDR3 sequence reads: CACDSLTRIRPDKLIF. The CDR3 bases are TGTGCCTGTGACTCTCTAACAAGGATACGTCCCGATAAACTCATCTTT.

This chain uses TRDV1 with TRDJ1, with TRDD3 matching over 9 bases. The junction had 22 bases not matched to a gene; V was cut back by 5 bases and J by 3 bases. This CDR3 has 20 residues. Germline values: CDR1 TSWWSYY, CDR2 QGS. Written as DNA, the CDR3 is TGTGCTCTTGGGCGCGGGATCCCGGTTAGGGGATACGCTTGGTCCGATAAACTCATCTTT. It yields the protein CALGRGIPVRGYAWSDKLIF.

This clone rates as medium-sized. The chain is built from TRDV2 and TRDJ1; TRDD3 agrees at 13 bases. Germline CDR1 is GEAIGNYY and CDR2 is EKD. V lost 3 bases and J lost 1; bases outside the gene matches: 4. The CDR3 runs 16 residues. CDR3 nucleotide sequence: TGTGCCTGTGACCCGTACTGGGGGATACGCACCGATAAACTCATCTTT. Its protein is CACDPYWGIRTDKLIF.

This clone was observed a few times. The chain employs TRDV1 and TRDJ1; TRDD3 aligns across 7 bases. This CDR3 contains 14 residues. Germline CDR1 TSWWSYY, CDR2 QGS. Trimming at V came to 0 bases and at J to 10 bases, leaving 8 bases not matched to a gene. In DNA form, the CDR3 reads TGTGCTCTTGGGGAACTCTACGGGATACTTGGACTCATCTTT. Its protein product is CALGELYGILGLIF.

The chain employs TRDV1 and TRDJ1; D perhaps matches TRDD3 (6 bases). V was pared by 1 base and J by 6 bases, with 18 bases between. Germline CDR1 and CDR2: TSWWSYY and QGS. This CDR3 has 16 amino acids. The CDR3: CALGEPGRTGLNKLIF. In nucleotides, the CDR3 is TGTGCTCTTGGGGAACCAGGCCGAACTGGGTTGAATAAACTCATCTTT.

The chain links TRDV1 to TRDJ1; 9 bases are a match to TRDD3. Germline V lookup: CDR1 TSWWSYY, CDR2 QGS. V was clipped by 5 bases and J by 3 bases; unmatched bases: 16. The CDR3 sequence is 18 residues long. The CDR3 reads CALGSYSRYWGTPDKLIF. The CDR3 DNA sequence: TGTGCTCTTGGGTCGTATTCCCGTTACTGGGGGACCCCCGATAAACTCATCTTT.

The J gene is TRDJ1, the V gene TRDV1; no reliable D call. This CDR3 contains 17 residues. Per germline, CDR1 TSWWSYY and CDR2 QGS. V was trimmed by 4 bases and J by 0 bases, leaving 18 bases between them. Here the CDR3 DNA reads TGTGCTCTTGGGGGGATCGCAATGCTGGAGTACACCGATAAACTCATCTTT. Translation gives CALGGIAMLEYTDKLIF.

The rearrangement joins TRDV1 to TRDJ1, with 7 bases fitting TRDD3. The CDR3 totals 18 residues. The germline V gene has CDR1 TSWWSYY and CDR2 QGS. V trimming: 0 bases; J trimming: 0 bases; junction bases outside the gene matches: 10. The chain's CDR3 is CALGELAVSLGDTDKLIF. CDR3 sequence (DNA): TGTGCTCTTGGGGAACTAGCCGTTTCGCTGGGGGACACCGATAAACTCATCTTT.

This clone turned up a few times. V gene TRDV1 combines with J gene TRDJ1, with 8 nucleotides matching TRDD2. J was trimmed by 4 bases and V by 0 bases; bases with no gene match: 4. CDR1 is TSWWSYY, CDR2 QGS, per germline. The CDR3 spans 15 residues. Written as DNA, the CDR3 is TGTGCTCTTGGGGAACTCCCCTTCCTATTCGATAAACTCATCTTT. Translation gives CALGELPFLFDKLIF.

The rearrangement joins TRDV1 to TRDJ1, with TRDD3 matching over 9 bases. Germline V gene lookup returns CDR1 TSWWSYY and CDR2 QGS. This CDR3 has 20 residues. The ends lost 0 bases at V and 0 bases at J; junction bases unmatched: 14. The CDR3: CALGELNPGGSPLYTDKLIF. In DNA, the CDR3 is TGTGCTCTTGGGGAACTAAATCCTGGGGGATCCCCCCTATACACCGATAAACTCATCTTT.

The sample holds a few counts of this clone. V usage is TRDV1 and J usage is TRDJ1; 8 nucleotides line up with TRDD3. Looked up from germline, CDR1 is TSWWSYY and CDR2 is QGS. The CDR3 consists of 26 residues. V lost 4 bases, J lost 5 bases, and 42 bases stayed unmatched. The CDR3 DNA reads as TGTGCTCTTGGGGGGGGTCCTACGTTTGTGAGGGTGGGGGATCCCAATTTGATCGCGAGGAGTGATAAACTCATCTTT. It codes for CALGGGPTFVRVGDPNLIARSDKLIF.

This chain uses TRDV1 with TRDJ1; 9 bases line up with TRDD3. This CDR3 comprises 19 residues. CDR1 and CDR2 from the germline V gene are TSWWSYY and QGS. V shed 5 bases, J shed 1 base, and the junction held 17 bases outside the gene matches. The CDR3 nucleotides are TGTGCTCTTGGGAATTTAGGGTACGGGGCTGGGGGATGCACCGATAAACTCATCTTT. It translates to CALGNLGYGAGGCTDKLIF.

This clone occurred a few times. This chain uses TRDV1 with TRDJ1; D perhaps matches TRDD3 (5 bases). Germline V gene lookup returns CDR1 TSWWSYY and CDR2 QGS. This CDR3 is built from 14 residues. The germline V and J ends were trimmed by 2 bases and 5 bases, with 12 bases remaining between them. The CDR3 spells CALGETGGRDKLIF. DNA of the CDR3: TGTGCTCTTGGGGAAACAGGGGGCCGGGATAAACTCATCTTT.